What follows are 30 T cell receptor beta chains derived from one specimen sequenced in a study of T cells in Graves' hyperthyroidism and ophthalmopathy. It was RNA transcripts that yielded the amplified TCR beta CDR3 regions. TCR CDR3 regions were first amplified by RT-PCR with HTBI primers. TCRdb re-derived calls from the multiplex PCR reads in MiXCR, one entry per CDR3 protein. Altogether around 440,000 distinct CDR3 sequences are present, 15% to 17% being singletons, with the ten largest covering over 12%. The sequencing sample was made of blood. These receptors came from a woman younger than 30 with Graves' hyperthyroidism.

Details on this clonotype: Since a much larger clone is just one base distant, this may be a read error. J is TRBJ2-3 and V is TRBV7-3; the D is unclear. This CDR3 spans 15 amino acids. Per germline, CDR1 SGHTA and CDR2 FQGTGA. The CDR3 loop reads CASSLGYLSTDTRYF. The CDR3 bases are TGTGCCAGCAGCTTGGGGTATCTTAGCACAGATACGCGGTATTTT.

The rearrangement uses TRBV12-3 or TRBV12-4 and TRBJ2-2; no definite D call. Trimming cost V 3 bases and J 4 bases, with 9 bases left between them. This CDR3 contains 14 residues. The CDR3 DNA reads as TGTGCCAGCAGTTTTTGGGTCGGCACCGGGGAGCTGTTTTTT. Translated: CASSFWVGTGELFF.

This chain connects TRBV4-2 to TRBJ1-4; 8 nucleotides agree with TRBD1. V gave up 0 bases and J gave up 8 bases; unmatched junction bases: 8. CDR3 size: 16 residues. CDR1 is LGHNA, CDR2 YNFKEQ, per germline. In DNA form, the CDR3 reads TGTGCCAGCAGCCAAGAAGGGACAGGAATCGGGGAAAAACTGTTTTTT. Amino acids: CASSQEGTGIGEKLFF.

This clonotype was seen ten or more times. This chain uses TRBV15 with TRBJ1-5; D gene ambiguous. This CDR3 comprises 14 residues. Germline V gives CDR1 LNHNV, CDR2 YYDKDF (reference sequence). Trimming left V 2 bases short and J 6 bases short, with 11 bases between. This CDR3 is CATSRQVTGQPQHF. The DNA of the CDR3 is TGTGCCACCAGCAGACAGGTAACGGGTCAGCCCCAGCATTTT.

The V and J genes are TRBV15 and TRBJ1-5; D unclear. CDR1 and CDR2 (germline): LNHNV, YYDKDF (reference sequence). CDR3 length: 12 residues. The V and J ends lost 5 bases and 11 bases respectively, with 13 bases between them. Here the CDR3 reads CATSRGRGTQHF. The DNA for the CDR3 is TGTGCCACCAGCCGGGGTCGGGGTACCCAGCATTTT.

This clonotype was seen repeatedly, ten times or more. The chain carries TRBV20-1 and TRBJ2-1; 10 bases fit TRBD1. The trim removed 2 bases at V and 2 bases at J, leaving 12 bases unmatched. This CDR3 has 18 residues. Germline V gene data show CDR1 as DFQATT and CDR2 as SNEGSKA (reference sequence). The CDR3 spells CSARRQGAGGGTYNEQFF. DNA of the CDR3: TGCAGTGCTAGAAGACAGGGGGCTGGCGGGGGCACCTACAATGAGCAGTTCTTC.

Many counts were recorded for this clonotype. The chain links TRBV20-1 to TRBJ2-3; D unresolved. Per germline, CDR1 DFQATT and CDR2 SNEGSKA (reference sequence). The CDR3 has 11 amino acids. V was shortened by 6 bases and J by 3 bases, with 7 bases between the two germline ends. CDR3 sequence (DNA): TGCAGTGCAGATGTTACAGATACGCAGTATTTT. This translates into CSADVTDTQYF.

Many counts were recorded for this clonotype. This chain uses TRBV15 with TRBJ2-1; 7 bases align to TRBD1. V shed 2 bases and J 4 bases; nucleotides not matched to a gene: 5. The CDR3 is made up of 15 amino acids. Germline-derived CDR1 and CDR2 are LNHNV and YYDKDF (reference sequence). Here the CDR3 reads CATSRRQGFYNEQFF. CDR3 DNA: TGTGCCACCAGCAGAAGACAGGGTTTTTACAATGAGCAGTTCTTC.

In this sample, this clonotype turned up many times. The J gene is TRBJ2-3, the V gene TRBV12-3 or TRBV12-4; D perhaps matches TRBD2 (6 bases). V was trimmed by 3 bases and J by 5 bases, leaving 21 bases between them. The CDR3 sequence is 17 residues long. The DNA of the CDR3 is TGTGCCAGCAGTTTCATGTTGGGGGGACCACGAATAGATACGCAGTATTTT. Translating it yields CASSFMLGGPRIDTQYF.

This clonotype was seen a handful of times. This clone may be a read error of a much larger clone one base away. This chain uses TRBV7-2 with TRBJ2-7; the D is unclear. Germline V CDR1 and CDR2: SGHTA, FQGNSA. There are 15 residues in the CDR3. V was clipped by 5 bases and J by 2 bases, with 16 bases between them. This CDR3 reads CASSRHWKSTYEQYF. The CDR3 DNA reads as TGTGCCAGCAGCAGACATTGGAAGAGTACCTACGAGCAGTACTTC.

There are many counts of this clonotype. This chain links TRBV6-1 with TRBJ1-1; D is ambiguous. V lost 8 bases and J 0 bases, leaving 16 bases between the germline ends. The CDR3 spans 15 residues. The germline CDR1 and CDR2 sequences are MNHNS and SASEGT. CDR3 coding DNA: TGTGCCAGCTCTCTAAACCAATTAATGAACACTGAAGCTTTCTTT. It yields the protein CASSLNQLMNTEAFF.

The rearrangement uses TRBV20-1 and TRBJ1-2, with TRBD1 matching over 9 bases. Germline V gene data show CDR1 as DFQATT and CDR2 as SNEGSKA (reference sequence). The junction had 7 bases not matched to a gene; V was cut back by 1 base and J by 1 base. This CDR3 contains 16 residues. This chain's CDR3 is CSARGHRGRDNYGYTF. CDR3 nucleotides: TGCAGTGCTAGAGGACACAGGGGGCGGGATAACTATGGCTACACCTTC.

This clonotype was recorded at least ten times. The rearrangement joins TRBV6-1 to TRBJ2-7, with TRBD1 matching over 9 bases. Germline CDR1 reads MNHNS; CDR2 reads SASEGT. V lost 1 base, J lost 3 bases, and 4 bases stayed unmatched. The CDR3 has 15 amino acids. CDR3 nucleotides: TGTGCCAGCAGTGAAGAACCGGGACAGGGCTACGAGCAGTACTTC. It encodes CASSEEPGQGYEQYF.

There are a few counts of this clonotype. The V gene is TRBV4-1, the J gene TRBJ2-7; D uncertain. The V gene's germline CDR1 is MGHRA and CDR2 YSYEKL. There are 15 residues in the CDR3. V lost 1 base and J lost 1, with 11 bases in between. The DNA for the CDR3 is TGCGCCAGCAGCCAAGGGCAGTCCGGGTCCTACGAGCAGTACTTC. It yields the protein CASSQGQSGSYEQYF.

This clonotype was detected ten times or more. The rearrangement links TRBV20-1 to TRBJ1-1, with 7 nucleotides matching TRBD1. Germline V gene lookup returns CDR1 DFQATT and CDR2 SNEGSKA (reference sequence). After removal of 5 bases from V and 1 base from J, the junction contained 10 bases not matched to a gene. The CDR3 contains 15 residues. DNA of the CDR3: TGCAGTGCTCACGGACAGGCAGGGTGGAACACTGAAGCTTTCTTT. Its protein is CSAHGQAGWNTEAFF.

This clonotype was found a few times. CDR3 nucleotide sequence: TGTGCCAGCAGTTACGAGGAGAGCTATGGCTACACCTTC. Its protein is CASSYEESYGYTF. The chain couples TRBV6-5 to TRBJ1-2; D gene ambiguous. Germline CDR1 MNHEY, CDR2 SVGAGI. Trimming stripped 2 bases from V and 4 bases from J, with 8 bases between. CDR3 length: 13 residues.

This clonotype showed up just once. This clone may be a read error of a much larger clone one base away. The CDR3 DNA is TGTGCCAGCAGCTTTGGGGGATCAGAGACCCAGTGCTTC. Its protein product is CASSFGGSETQCF. This sequence joins TRBV7-9 and TRBJ2-5, with D possibly called TRBD1 or TRBD2 (5 bases each). From germline, CDR1 is SEHNR and CDR2 FQNEAQ (reference sequence). The CDR3 is 13 amino acids.

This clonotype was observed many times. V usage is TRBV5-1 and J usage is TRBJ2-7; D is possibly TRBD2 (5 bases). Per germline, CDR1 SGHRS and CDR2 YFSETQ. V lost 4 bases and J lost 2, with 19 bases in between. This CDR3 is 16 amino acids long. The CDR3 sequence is CASSLSRTAETYEQYF. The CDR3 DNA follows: TGCGCCAGCAGCCTCTCCCGAACAGCGGAGACCTACGAGCAGTACTTC.

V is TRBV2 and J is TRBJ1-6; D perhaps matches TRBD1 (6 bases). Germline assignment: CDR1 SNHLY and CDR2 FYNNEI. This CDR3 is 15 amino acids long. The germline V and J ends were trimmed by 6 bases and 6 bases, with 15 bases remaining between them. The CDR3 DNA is TGTGCCAGCAGGGCCCATGGGGGCCCTAATTCACCCCTCCACTTT. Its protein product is CASRAHGGPNSPLHF.

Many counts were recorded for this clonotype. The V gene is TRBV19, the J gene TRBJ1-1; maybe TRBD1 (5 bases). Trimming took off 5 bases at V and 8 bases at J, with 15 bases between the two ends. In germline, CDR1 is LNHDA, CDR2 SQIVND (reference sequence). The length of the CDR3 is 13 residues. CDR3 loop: CASSLKWGREAFF. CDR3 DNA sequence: TGTGCCAGTAGTCTCAAGTGGGGGAGAGAAGCTTTCTTT.

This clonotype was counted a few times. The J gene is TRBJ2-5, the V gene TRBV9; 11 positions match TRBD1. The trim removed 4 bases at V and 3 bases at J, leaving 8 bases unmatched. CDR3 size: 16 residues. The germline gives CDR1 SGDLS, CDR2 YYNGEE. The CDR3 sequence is CASSPPGQGVKETQYF. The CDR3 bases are TGTGCCAGCAGCCCCCCGGGACAGGGGGTAAAAGAGACCCAGTACTTC.

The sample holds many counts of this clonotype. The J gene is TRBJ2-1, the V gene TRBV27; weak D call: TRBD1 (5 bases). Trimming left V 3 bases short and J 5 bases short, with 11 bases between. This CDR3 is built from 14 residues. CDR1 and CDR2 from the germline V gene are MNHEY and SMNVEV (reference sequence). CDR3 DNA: TGTGCCAGCAGTTTGTCAGGGATACACAATGAGCAGTTCTTC. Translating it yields CASSLSGIHNEQFF.

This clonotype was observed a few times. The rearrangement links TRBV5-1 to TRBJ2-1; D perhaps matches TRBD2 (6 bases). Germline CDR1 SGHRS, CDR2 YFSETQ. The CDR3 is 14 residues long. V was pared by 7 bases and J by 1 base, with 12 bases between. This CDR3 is CASSSEVSYNEQFF. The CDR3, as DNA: TGCGCCAGCTCTAGCGAGGTATCCTACAATGAGCAGTTCTTC.

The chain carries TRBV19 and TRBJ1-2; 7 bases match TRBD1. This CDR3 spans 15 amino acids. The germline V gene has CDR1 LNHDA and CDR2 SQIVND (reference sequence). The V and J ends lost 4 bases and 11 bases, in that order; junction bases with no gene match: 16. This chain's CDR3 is CASSTSRIGTADYTF. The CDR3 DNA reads TGTGCCAGTAGTACTTCGCGTATTGGGACAGCCGATTACACCTTC.

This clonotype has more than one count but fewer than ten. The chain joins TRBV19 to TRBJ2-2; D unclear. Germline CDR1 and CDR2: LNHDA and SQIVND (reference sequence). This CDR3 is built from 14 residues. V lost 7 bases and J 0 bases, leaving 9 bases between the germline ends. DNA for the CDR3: TGTGCCAGTACCCGAATTACGAACACCGGGGAGCTGTTTTTT. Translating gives CASTRITNTGELFF.

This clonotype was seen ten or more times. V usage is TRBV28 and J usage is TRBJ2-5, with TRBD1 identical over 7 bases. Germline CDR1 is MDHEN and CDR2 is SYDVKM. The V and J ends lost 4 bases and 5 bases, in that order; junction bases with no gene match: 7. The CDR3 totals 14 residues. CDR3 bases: TGTGCCAGCAGTTCGCCGACAGGGCCGGAGACCCAGTACTTC. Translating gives CASSSPTGPETQYF. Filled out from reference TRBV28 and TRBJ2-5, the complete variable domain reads DVKVTQSSRYLVKRTGEKVFLECVQDMDHENMFWYRQDPGLGLRLIYFSYDVKMKEKGDIPEGYSVSREKKERFSLILESASTNQTSMYLCASSSPTGPETQYFGPGTRLLVL.

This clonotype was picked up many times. The CDR3 sequence: CASSLVARGAGELFF. The CDR3 DNA sequence: TGTGCCAGCAGTTTGGTCGCCAGGGGTGCAGGGGAGCTGTTTTTT. This rearrangement joins TRBV28 to TRBJ2-2; D is possibly TRBD1 (6 bases). Trimming removed 3 bases at V and 8 bases at J, with 16 bases between. Looked up from germline, CDR1 is MDHEN and CDR2 is SYDVKM. The CDR3 has 15 residues.

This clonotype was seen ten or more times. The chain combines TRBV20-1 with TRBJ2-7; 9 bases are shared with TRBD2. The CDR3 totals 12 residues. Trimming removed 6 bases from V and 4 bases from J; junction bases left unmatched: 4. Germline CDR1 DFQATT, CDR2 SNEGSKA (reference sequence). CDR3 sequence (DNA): TGCAGTGCCGGGGGACTAGCATACGAGCAGTACTTC. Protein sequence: CSAGGLAYEQYF.

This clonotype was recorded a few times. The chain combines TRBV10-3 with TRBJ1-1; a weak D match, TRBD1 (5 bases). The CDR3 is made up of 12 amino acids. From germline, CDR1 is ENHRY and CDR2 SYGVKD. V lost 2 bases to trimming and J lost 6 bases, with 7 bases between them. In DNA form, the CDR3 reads TGTGCCATCAGTGAGGGGGCAGCTGAAGCTTTCTTT. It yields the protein CAISEGAAEAFF.

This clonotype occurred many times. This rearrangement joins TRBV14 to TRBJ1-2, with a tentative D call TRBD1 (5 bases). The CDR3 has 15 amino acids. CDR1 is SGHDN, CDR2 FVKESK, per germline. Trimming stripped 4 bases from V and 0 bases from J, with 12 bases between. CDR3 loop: CASSLRDPANYGYTF. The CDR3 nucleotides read TGTGCCAGCAGCCTCCGGGACCCAGCTAACTATGGCTACACCTTC.